One and the same sample provided the 12 T cell receptor beta chains below, sequenced in a study of blood T cell repertoires in COVID-19. Data came from immunoSEQ multiplex PCR; TCRdb stores just in-frame clones and leaves some out. The sample consists of about 94,000 clones, approximately 86% of them appearing once. The sample taken for sequencing was peripheral blood. All receptors derive from a woman aged 60-70 years in a cohort sampled during active or convalescent COVID-19.

The chain links TRBV7-9 to TRBJ2-3; D ambiguous. This CDR3 comprises 13 residues. Germline values: CDR1 SEHNR, CDR2 FQNEAQ (reference sequence). Trimming left V 2 bases short and J 4 bases short, with 7 bases between. Here the CDR3 reads CASSLPVADTQYF. The CDR3 nucleotides read TGTGCCAGCAGCTTACCGGTAGCAGATACGCAGTATTTT.

The rearrangement joins TRBV6-5 to TRBJ1-1; TRBD1 might be the D (6 bases). V lost 3 bases to trimming and J lost 3 bases, with 11 bases between them. From germline, CDR1 is MNHEY and CDR2 SVGAGI. The length of the CDR3 is 14 residues. The CDR3 nucleotides read TGTGCCAGCAGTTATGGGGGGGCGTACACTGAAGCTTTCTTT. The encoded protein is CASSYGGAYTEAFF.

This clone was counted once. This rearrangement joins TRBV9 to TRBJ2-2; D is unresolved. V lost 0 bases to trimming and J lost 8 bases, with 11 bases between them. Germline values: CDR1 SGDLS, CDR2 YYNGEE. CDR3 size: 14 residues. Here the CDR3 DNA reads TGTGCCAGCAGCGTAGGAACTGTGCTTGGGGAGCTGTTTTTT. Translating it yields CASSVGTVLGELFF.

Only a few counts were recorded for this clone. The V gene is TRBV4-1, the J gene TRBJ1-1; a possible D gene is TRBD1 (5 bases). This CDR3 region has 16 residues. V lost 4 bases, J lost 3 bases, and 18 bases lay in between. Germline V gene sequence: CDR1 MGHRA, CDR2 YSYEKL. This chain's CDR3 is CASSPGTPAGHTEAFF. The CDR3 nucleotides are TGCGCCAGCAGCCCTGGGACCCCAGCGGGTCACACTGAAGCTTTCTTT.

The genes are TRBV5-1 and TRBJ2-7, with D perhaps matching TRBD1 (6 bases). The germline V and J ends were trimmed by 4 bases and 2 bases, with 19 bases remaining between them. Per the germline V gene, CDR1 is SGHRS and CDR2 is YFSETQ. The CDR3 length is 16 residues. CDR3 loop: CASSPLQLSGAYEQYF. The CDR3, as DNA: TGCGCCAGCAGCCCACTTCAGCTGTCAGGGGCCTACGAGCAGTACTTC.

This chain connects TRBV6-5 to TRBJ1-6; D gene unclear. The CDR3 runs to 14 residues. Trimming left V 2 bases short and J 6 bases short, with 8 bases between. Germline CDR1 MNHEY, CDR2 SVGAGI. The CDR3 sequence is CASSYLAVNSPLHF. DNA of the CDR3: TGTGCCAGCAGTTACCTGGCGGTTAATTCACCCCTCCACTTT.

The J gene is TRBJ2-3, the V gene TRBV5-4; maybe TRBD2 (6 bases). Trimming shortened V by 4 bases and J by 0 bases, and 12 bases separated the two germline ends. There are 15 residues in the CDR3. Per the germline V gene, CDR1 is SGHNT and CDR2 is YYREEE (reference sequence). CDR3: CASSGRDSSTDTQYF. CDR3 DNA sequence: TGTGCCAGCAGCGGACGGGACTCGAGCACAGATACGCAGTATTTT. Drawing the rest from reference TRBV5-4 and TRBJ2-3, the complete variable domain is ETGVTQSPTHLIKTRGQQVTLRCSSQSGHNTVSWYQQALGQGPQFIFQYYREEENGRGNFPPRFSGLQFPNYSSELNVNALELDDSALYLCASSGRDSSTDTQYFGPGTRLTVL.

V is TRBV7-9 and J is TRBJ2-3, with D unresolved. The V end lost 1 base, the J end lost 4 bases, and 3 bases lay between the germline ends. The CDR3 has 12 residues. Germline-derived CDR1 and CDR2 are SEHNR and FQNEAQ (reference sequence). The CDR3, as DNA: TGTGCCAGCAGCTTAGTAGCAGATACGCAGTATTTT. Protein sequence: CASSLVADTQYF.

This chain uses TRBV12-3 or TRBV12-4 with TRBJ1-4, with D perhaps TRBD1 (5 bases). This CDR3 contains 12 residues. Trimming shortened V by 7 bases and J by 10 bases, and 13 bases separated the two germline ends. CDR3 DNA: TGTGCCAGCACCCTCACAGGCGGAAAACTGTTTTTT. Its protein product is CASTLTGGKLFF.

This chain uses TRBV9 with TRBJ2-5; perhaps TRBD2 as D (6 bases). The V end lost 7 bases, the J end lost 4 bases, and 14 bases lay between the germline ends. Per the germline V gene, CDR1 is SGDLS and CDR2 is YYNGEE. This CDR3 has 13 residues. CDR3 coding DNA: TGTGCCAGCGGGCCCGGAGGGCTAGAGACCCAGTACTTC. This codes for CASGPGGLETQYF.

This clone was counted a few times. The chain recombines TRBV3-1 (or the pseudogene TRBV3-2) with TRBJ2-2, with TRBD2 matching over 14 bases. The CDR3 spans 19 residues. The germline CDR1 and CDR2 sequences are LGHDT and YNNKEL (reference sequence). V lost 6 bases and J lost 6; bases outside the gene matches: 15. The CDR3 nucleotides read TGTGCCAGCAGTCCCCTAAGACTAGCGGGGGGGCCCGAGTCCGGGGAGCTGTTTTTT. Amino acid sequence: CASSPLRLAGGPESGELFF.

The chain employs TRBV23-1 and TRBJ2-7, with TRBD1 matching 7 bases. TRBV23-1 is an open reading frame whose function is uncertain. The CDR3 is 16 amino acids. J gave up 2 bases and V 4 bases, and 11 bases lay outside the gene matches. The CDR3 loop is CASSLPDRALTYEQYF. The CDR3 DNA sequence: TGCGCCAGCAGTCTACCCGACAGGGCGCTTACCTACGAGCAGTACTTC.